This paragraph reports one TCR beta chain. This entry is derived from a study of blood T cells in healthy people across ages. Through a sample-barcoded 5' primer and a J-beta primer mix, a second PCR was run for 7 to 11 cycles. A single record per CDR3 protein comes from TCRdb applying MiXCR to the 5' RACE reads. The sample carries 750,000 to 950,000 distinct CDR3 sequences, 25% to 30% recorded once. V was clipped by 4 bases and J by 3 bases; unmatched bases: 13. The germline gives CDR1 SGHVS, CDR2 FQNEAQ. The CDR3 is made up of 18 amino acids. These data are also associated with another study on T cells of mothers and their children. According to that study: For cDNA synthesis, the complete extracted RNA was used (roughly 1.5 ug per 15 ul).

This clonotype originated in a woman aged 35 to 49 in good health. Sequenced: blood. This chain joins TRBV7-8 and TRBJ1-3, with 9 bases aligning to TRBD1. The CDR3 spells CASSYRPGTGSYGNTIYF. In DNA form, the CDR3 reads TGTGCCAGCAGCTACCGTCCCGGGACAGGGAGTTATGGAAACACCATATATTTT.